Listed here are 7 T cell receptor beta chains from one sample, sequenced in a study of healthy donors' naive CD4 and CD8 T cells. Each TCR library used around 0.5 ug of total RNA and a linear amplification protocol. TCRdb independently ran MiXCR on the reads; one entry per CDR3 protein. The table includes around 200,000 distinct CDR3 sequences, about 70% detected once. The source material was naive CD4+ and CD8+ T cells sorted from blood, pooled from several donors. These receptors were taken from a pool of human donors in good health; the sample pools cells from several healthy donors.

The gene calls are TRBV20-1 and TRBJ2-7, with D perhaps matching TRBD2 (5 bases). The length of the CDR3 is 12 residues. Germline V gene sequence: CDR1 DFQATT, CDR2 SNEGSKA (reference sequence). V was cut by 1 base and J by 7 bases, with 11 bases left in between. In DNA, the CDR3 is TGCAGTGCTAGAGCATTGCGGGTGGAGCAGTACTTC. Translated: CSARALRVEQYF.

The rearrangement uses TRBV5-6 and TRBJ2-7; TRBD2 might be the D (5 bases). V lost 4 bases, J lost 0 bases, and 17 bases lay in between. The CDR3 totals 16 residues. CDR1 is SGHDT, CDR2 YYEEEE, per germline. The chain's CDR3 is CASSLLDLPPSYEQYF. Written as DNA, the CDR3 is TGTGCCAGCAGCCTACTAGACCTGCCTCCCTCCTACGAGCAGTACTTC.

The chain is built from TRBV19 and TRBJ2-1; TRBD1 matches at 8 bases. V gave up 4 bases and J gave up 3 bases; unmatched junction bases: 14. The CDR3 spans 18 residues. Per the germline V gene, CDR1 is LNHDA and CDR2 is SQIVND (reference sequence). The DNA for the CDR3 is TGTGCCAGTAGTACCACCCAACTCTCGGACAGGGACTACAATGAGCAGTTCTTC. Translated: CASSTTQLSDRDYNEQFF. The full variable domain, its missing parts supplied by reference TRBV19 and TRBJ2-1, is DGGITQSPKYLFRKEGQNVTLSCEQNLNHDAMYWYRQDPGQGLRLIYYSQIVNDFQKGDIAEGYSVSREKKESFPLTVTSAQKNPTAFYLCASSTTQLSDRDYNEQFFGPGTRLTVL.

The rearrangement links TRBV6-1 to TRBJ1-2; D is perhaps TRBD1 (5 bases). The CDR3 has 14 residues. Trimming took 5 bases from V and 4 from J, leaving 14 bases between them. Looked up from germline, CDR1 is MNHNS and CDR2 is SASEGT. The DNA of the CDR3 is TGTGCCAGCAGTTACCGAGCAGGGAGCTATGGCTACACCTTC. Translation gives CASSYRAGSYGYTF.

The chain has TRBV30 and TRBJ1-5; a weak D match, TRBD1 (6 bases). This CDR3 spans 13 amino acids. V was cut by 3 bases and J by 5 bases, with 11 bases left in between. Germline CDR1 is GTSNPN and CDR2 is SVGIG (reference sequence). The CDR3 sequence is CAWSRDTDQPQHF. CDR3 DNA sequence: TGTGCCTGGAGCCGGGACACTGATCAGCCCCAGCATTTT.

V gene TRBV29-1 combines with J gene TRBJ2-1, with 7 bases lining up with TRBD1. V gave up 3 bases and J gave up 4 bases; unmatched junction bases: 6. Germline CDR1 SQVTM, CDR2 ANQGSEA. The length of the CDR3 is 14 residues. CDR3 in amino acids: CSVEVGTAYNEQFF. The DNA of the CDR3 is TGCAGCGTTGAGGTAGGGACAGCTTACAATGAGCAGTTCTTC.

The rearrangement links TRBV24-1 to TRBJ2-7; D ambiguous. CDR1 is KGHDR, CDR2 SFDVKD, per germline. V shed 6 bases and J shed 6 bases, with 20 bases lying between them. The CDR3 totals 15 residues. Written as DNA, the CDR3 is TGTGCCACCAGTCCTAAAGGCGGCGCCCCGGGCGAGCAGTACTTC. Its translation: CATSPKGGAPGEQYF.